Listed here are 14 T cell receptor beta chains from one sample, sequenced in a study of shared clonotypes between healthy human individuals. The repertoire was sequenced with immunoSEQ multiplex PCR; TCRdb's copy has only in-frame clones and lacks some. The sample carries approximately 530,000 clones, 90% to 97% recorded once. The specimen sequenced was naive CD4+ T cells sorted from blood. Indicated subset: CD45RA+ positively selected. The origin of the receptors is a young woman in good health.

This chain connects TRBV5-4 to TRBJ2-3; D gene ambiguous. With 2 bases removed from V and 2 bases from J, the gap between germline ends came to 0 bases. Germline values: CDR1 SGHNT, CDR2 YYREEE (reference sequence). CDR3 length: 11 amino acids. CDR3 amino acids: CASSFTDTQYF. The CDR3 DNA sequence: TGTGCCAGCAGCTTCACAGATACGCAGTATTTT.

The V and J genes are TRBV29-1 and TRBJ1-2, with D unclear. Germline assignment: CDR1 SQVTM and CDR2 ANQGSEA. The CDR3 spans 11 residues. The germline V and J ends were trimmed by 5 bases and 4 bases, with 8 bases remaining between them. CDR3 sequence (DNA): TGCAGCGTTAAAAGTCTCTATGGCTACACCTTC. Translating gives CSVKSLYGYTF.

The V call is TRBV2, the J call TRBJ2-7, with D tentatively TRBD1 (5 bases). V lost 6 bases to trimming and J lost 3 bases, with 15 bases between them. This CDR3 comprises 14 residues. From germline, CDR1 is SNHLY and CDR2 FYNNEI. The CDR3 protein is CASRPGHASYEQYF. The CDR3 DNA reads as TGTGCCAGCAGACCCGGACACGCGAGCTACGAGCAGTACTTC.

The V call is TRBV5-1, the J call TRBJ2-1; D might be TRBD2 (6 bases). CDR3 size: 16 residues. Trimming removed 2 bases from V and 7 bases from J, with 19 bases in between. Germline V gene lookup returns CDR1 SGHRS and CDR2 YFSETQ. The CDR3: CASSLTKDYLGNEQFF. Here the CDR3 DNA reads TGCGCCAGCAGCTTAACAAAGGACTATCTTGGGAATGAGCAGTTCTTC.

The CDR3 sequence is CASSPGWTGRRGYTF. Written as DNA, the CDR3 is TGTGCCAGCAGTCCCGGGTGGACAGGGCGCAGAGGCTACACCTTC. This chain uses TRBV25-1 with TRBJ1-2; 8 bases match TRBD1. Germline V gives CDR1 MGHDK, CDR2 SYGVNS. J gave up 8 bases and V 5 bases, and 13 bases lay outside the gene matches. This CDR3 comprises 15 residues.

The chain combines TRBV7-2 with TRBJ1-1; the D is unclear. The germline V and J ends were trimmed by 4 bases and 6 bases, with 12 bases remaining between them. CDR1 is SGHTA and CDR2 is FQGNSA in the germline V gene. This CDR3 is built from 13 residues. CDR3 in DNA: TGTGCCAGCAGCTCCCTATCCGGACCTGAAGCTTTCTTT. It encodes CASSSLSGPEAFF.

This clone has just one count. The CDR3 sequence is CASSEYVTPDTQYF. The CDR3 DNA reads TGTGCCAGCAGTGAATATGTGACCCCAGATACGCAGTATTTT. This sequence joins TRBV25-1 and TRBJ2-3; no definite D call. Germline loops: CDR1 MGHDK, CDR2 SYGVNS. The CDR3 has 14 amino acids. V shed 0 bases and J shed 4 bases, with 8 bases lying between them.

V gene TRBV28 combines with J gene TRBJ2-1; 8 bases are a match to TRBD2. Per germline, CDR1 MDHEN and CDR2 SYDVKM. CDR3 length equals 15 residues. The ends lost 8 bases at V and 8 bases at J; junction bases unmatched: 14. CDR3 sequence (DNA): TGTGCCAGCTGCGAGCGGGAGTTTTTGTTCGATGAGCAGTTCTTC. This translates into CASCEREFLFDEQFF.

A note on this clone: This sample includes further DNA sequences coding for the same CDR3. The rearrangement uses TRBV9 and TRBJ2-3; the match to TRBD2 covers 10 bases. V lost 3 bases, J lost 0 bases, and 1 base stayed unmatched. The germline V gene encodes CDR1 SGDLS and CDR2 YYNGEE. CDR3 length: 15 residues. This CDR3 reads CASSATSGSTDTQYF. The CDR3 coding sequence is TGTGCCAGCAGCGCGACTAGCGGGAGCACAGATACGCAGTATTTT.

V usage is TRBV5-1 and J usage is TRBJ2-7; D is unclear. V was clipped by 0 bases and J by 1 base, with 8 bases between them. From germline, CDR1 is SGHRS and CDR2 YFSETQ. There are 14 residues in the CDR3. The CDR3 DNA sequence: TGCGCCAGCAGCTTGGTCGAGGCATCCTACGAGCAGTACTTC. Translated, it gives CASSLVEASYEQYF.

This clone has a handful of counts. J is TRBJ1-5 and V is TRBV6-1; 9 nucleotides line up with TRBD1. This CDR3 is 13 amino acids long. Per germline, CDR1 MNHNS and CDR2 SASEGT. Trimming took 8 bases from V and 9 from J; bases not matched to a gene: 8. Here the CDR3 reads CASSQGARSPQHF. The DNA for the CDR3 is TGTGCCAGCTCACAGGGGGCTCGGTCGCCCCAGCATTTT.

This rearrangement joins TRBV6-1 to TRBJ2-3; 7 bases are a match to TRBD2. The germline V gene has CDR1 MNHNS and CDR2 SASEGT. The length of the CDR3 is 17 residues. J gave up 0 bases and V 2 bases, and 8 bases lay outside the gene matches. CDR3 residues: CASSENRIAGSTDTQYF. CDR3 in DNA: TGTGCCAGCAGTGAAAACAGAATAGCGGGTAGCACAGATACGCAGTATTTT.

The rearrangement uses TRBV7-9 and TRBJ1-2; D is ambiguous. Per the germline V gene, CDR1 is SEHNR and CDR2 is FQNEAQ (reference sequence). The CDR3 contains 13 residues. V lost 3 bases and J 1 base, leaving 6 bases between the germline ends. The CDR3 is CASSFRGNYGYTF. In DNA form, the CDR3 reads TGTGCCAGCAGCTTCCGAGGTAACTATGGCTACACCTTC.

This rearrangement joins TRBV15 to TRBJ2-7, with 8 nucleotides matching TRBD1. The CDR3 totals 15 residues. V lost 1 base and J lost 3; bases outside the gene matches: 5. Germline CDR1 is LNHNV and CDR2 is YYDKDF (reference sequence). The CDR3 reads CATSRGGDRHYEQYF. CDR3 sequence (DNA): TGTGCCACCAGCAGAGGAGGGGACAGGCACTACGAGCAGTACTTC.